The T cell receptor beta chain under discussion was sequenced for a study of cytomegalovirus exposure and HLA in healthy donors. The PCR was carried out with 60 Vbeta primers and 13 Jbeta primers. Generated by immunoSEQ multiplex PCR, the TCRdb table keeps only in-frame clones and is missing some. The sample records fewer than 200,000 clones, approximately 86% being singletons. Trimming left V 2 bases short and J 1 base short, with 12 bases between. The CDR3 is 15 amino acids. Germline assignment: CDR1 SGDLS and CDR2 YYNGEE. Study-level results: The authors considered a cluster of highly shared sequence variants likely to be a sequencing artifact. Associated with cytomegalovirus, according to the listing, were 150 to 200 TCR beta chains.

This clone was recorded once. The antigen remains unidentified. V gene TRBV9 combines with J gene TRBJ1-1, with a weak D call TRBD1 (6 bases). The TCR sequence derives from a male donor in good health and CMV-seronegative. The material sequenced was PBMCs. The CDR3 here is CASSVSKTGNTEAFF. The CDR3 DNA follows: TGTGCCAGCAGCGTTAGCAAGACAGGGAACACTGAAGCTTTCTTT.